Below, 9 T cell receptor beta chains from the same sample are listed, as sequenced in a study of OX40 agonist ivuxolimab in advanced cancers. The method was immunoSEQ multiplex PCR; TCRdb's version includes in-frame clones alone and lacks a portion of them. This sample has some 60,000 clones, with around 90% found just once. This material consisted of CD4+ or CD8+ T cells sorted from blood, taken in a trial of the OX40 agonist ivuxolimab. These receptors came from an adult with an advanced solid tumor such as melanoma, head and neck, liver or kidney cancer.

This clone was recorded only once. The V call is TRBV27, the J call TRBJ1-2; D perhaps matches TRBD1 (6 bases). Germline CDR1 and CDR2: MNHEY and SMNVEV (reference sequence). This CDR3 has 14 residues. Trimming shortened V by 6 bases and J by 4 bases, and 15 bases separated the two germline ends. The CDR3: CASSQSRGSYGYTF. In DNA, the CDR3 is TGTGCCAGCAGCCAAAGCAGGGGAAGCTATGGCTACACCTTC.

The CDR3 DNA reads TGTGCCAGCAGCCTTCAGGGTGGGCAGGGTGTCAAAGCTTTCTTT. It is translated as CASSLQGGQGVKAFF. The chain uses TRBV7-2 and TRBJ1-1, with D possibly matching TRBD1 (5 bases). The germline CDR1 and CDR2 sequences are SGHTA and FQGNSA. The CDR3 totals 15 residues. V shed 5 bases and J shed 9 bases, with 22 bases lying between them.

The chain uses TRBV18 and TRBJ1-4; TRBD1 might be the D (5 bases). V was trimmed by 2 bases and J by 5 bases, leaving 12 bases between them. There are 15 residues in the CDR3. CDR1 is KGHSH and CDR2 is LQKENI in the germline V gene. The CDR3: CASSPLAGKNEKLFF. The CDR3 DNA is TGTGCCAGCTCACCATTGGCAGGGAAGAATGAAAAACTGTTTTTT. The complete variable domain, with remaining parts taken from reference TRBV18 and TRBJ1-4, reads NAGVMQNPRHLVRRRGQEARLRCSPMKGHSHVYWYRQLPEEGLKFMVYLQKENIIDESGMPKERFSAEFPKEGPSILRIQQVVRGDSAAYFCASSPLAGKNEKLFFGSGTQLSVL.

The rearrangement links TRBV5-8 to TRBJ2-2, with 9 bases matching TRBD2. With V trimmed by 4 bases and J by 2 bases, 6 bases remained unmatched. The CDR3 length is 16 residues. Germline V CDR1 and CDR2: SGHTS, YDEGEE. The CDR3 reads CASSTAGGPNTGELFF. The CDR3 nucleotides read TGTGCCAGCAGCACCGCGGGAGGGCCAAACACCGGGGAGCTGTTTTTT.

Here the CDR3 reads CASTGGNEQFF. In DNA form, the CDR3 reads TGTGCCAGCACCGGCGGCAATGAGCAGTTCTTC. The genes are TRBV28 and TRBJ2-1; D remains unclear. Germline V lookup: CDR1 MDHEN, CDR2 SYDVKM. Trimming left V 7 bases short and J 6 bases short, with 7 bases between. The CDR3 is 11 amino acids.

DNA for the CDR3: TGTGCCAGCTCACGGGACAGGGTGACTGAAGCTTTCTTT. Its protein product is CASSRDRVTEAFF. The V call is TRBV18, the J call TRBJ1-1; 9 positions agree with TRBD1. Germline CDR1 is KGHSH and CDR2 is LQKENI. J was trimmed by 5 bases and V by 4 bases; bases with no gene match: 2. The CDR3 is made up of 13 amino acids.

The CDR3 loop is CASSMAVTDTQYF. DNA of the CDR3: TGTGCCAGTAGTATGGCAGTCACAGATACGCAGTATTTT. The chain employs TRBV19 and TRBJ2-3; D remains unclear. V lost 3 bases, J lost 2 bases, and 6 bases lay in between. This CDR3 comprises 13 residues. Germline V gene lookup returns CDR1 LNHDA and CDR2 SQIVND (reference sequence).

This clone was observed a single time. V and J are TRBV19 and TRBJ1-5; no clear D. V was shortened by 6 bases and J by 3 bases, with 18 bases between the two germline ends. Germline CDR1 is LNHDA and CDR2 is SQIVND (reference sequence). CDR3 length: 16 amino acids. The CDR3 bases are TGTGCCAGTAGGAGAAACCCTACAAGGGCCAATCAGCCCCAGCATTTT. Protein sequence: CASRRNPTRANQPQHF. Full variable domain (remainder filled in from reference TRBV19 and TRBJ1-5): DGGITQSPKYLFRKEGQNVTLSCEQNLNHDAMYWYRQDPGQGLRLIYYSQIVNDFQKGDIAEGYSVSREKKESFPLTVTSAQKNPTAFYLCASRRNPTRANQPQHFGDGTRLSIL.

As concerns this clone: The junction and the germline gene differ at one end; a read error may be behind it. The CDR3 coding sequence is TGTGCCAGCAGTTCGCCTCGGACAGGGAACACCGGGGAGCTGCTTTTT. Protein sequence: CASSSPRTGNTGELLF. This chain links TRBV28 with TRBJ2-2, with 8 bases fitting TRBD1. The CDR3 loop spans 16 amino acids. Germline-derived CDR1 and CDR2 are MDHEN and SYDVKM.